These T cell receptor beta chains were read from a single sample in a study of T cell responses to AZD1222 COVID-19 vaccine. TCRdb's copy holds only in-frame clones and misses some; the assay was immunoSEQ multiplex PCR. The repertoire consists of some 170,000 clones, with about 90% occurring once and the leading ten covering 4% to 5.5%. Sequencing was performed on peripheral blood, taken on day 0 of MenACWY control vaccination. The receptors derive from an adult in good health. The CDR3 runs from the conserved cysteine through the conserved F or W. Fields, in order: J gene, V gene, CDR3 length, clone size, D gene, CDR3 protein, CDR3 DNA. A D gene is named only where the DNA matches it firmly. For some rows the clone size is stated as once, few or many, or as a class when expanded; others skip it.

J: TRBJ1-4
V: TRBV7-9
length: 14
size: -
D: -
CDR3: CASSLGRMDEKLFF
DNA: TGTGCCAGCAGCCTAGGGAGGATGGATGAAAAACTGTTTTTT

J: TRBJ2-7
V: TRBV14
length: 8
size: -
D: -
CDR3: CANPGLYF
DNA: TGTGCCAACCCGGGACTCTACTTC

J: TRBJ1-2
V: TRBV5-4
length: 13
size: -
D: -
CDR3: CASSFRGSYGYTF
DNA: TGTGCCAGCAGCTTCCGGGGGTCCTATGGCTACACCTTC

J: TRBJ1-2
V: TRBV7-3
length: 15
size: once
D: TRBD1
CDR3: CASRKGQGSGYGYTF
DNA: TGTGCCAGCAGGAAAGGACAGGGTTCGGGCTATGGCTACACCTTC

J: TRBJ1-1
V: TRBV19
length: 13
size: -
D: TRBD1
CDR3: CASSIEQGAAAFF
DNA: TGTGCCAGTAGTATAGAACAGGGGGCGGCAGCTTTCTTT

J: TRBJ2-7
V: TRBV4-2
length: 13
size: -
D: -
CDR3: CASSHDRPYEQYF
DNA: TGTGCCAGCAGCCACGACAGGCCTTACGAGCAGTACTTC

J: TRBJ1-2
V: TRBV5-1
length: 14
size: -
D: -
CDR3: CASTWTDLSYGYTF
DNA: TGCGCCAGCACCTGGACAGACCTGTCGTATGGCTACACCTTC

J: TRBJ1-2
V: TRBV5-4
length: 16
size: -
D: -
CDR3: CASTKGGGLANYGYTF
DNA: TGTGCCAGCACCAAGGGGGGGGGTTTAGCTAACTATGGCTACACCTTC

J: TRBJ2-1
V: TRBV19
length: 16
size: -
D: -
CDR3: CASSISDLSSYNEQFF
DNA: TGTGCCAGTAGTATTTCGGACCTGAGCTCCTACAATGAGCAGTTCTTC

J: TRBJ2-6
V: TRBV28
length: 15
size: -
D: -
CDR3: CASRGTISGANVLTF
DNA: TGTGCCAGCAGGGGGACGATCTCTGGGGCCAACGTCCTGACTTTC

J: TRBJ2-1
V: TRBV2
length: 14
size: -
D: TRBD2
CDR3: CASSDLAGRDEQFF
DNA: TGTGCCAGCAGTGACCTAGCGGGCAGAGATGAGCAGTTCTTC

J: TRBJ1-2
V: TRBV19
length: 16
size: -
D: TRBD1
CDR3: CASSMVGTGGKNGYTF
DNA: TGTGCCAGTAGTATGGTGGGGACAGGGGGGAAGAATGGCTACACCTTC